This T cell receptor beta chain was recorded in a study of T cell responses to AZD1222 COVID-19 vaccine. Study results and limitations: No day 14 peak samples; only post-peak repertoires were characterized.

Measured with immunoSEQ multiplex PCR; TCRdb has only the in-frame clones, and not every one. The profile shows roughly 99,000 clones, roughly 85% of them singletons. As regards this clone: Its matching antigen is unknown.

V lost 7 bases, J lost 0 bases, and 13 bases lay in between. Germline CDR1 is LNHDA and CDR2 is SQIVND (reference sequence). The CDR3 covers 15 residues. The source is an adult who received the AZD1222 COVID-19 vaccine. The chain links TRBV19 to TRBJ2-1, with D possibly matching TRBD2 (6 bases). Sample: peripheral blood, taken 28 days after the second AZD1222 dose. The CDR3 here is CASNLAESSYNEQFF. Here the CDR3 DNA reads TGTGCCAGTAATTTAGCGGAGAGCTCCTACAATGAGCAGTTCTTC.